The 20 T cell receptor beta chains reported below all come from one sample, sequenced in a study of lymphopenia after photon versus proton radiotherapy. Profiling relied on immunoSEQ multiplex PCR, and the TCRdb table lists in-frame clones only, not all of them. The sample contains about 28,000 clones, around 80% of which appear only once. The material was peripheral blood, obtained from a patient treated with photon-based radiotherapy. These receptors came from a man aged 50 or older with gastric cancer.

This clone was seen just once. The J gene is TRBJ2-3, the V gene TRBV15, with 10 bases aligning to TRBD2. Trimming took 0 bases from V and 5 from J; bases not matched to a gene: 5. This CDR3 has 16 residues. Germline CDR1 LNHNV, CDR2 YYDKDF (reference sequence). This CDR3 is CATSRESGGAKDTQYF. CDR3 bases: TGTGCCACCAGCAGAGAAAGCGGGGGGGCGAAAGATACGCAGTATTTT.

The V call is TRBV5-4, the J call TRBJ2-1; D may correspond to TRBD1 or TRBD2 (6 bases each). From germline, CDR1 is SGHNT and CDR2 YYREEE (reference sequence). V dropped 4 bases and J dropped 2 bases, with 7 bases sitting between them. The CDR3 length is 13 residues. In DNA form, the CDR3 reads TGTGCCAGCAGCGGGGGGCCCTACAATGAGCAGTTCTTC. This translates into CASSGGPYNEQFF.

The rearrangement joins TRBV4-3 to TRBJ1-1; TRBD1 might be the D (6 bases). Germline V gene lookup returns CDR1 LGHNA and CDR2 YSLEER. Trimming removed 2 bases from V and 5 bases from J, with 6 bases in between. This CDR3 is 12 amino acids long. The CDR3 DNA reads as TGCGCCAGCAGCCAACAGGGGACTGAAGCTTTCTTT. Its protein product is CASSQQGTEAFF.

Only one count was recorded for this clone. The chain is built from TRBV9 and TRBJ2-1; D is unclear. The germline gives CDR1 SGDLS, CDR2 YYNGEE. The CDR3 extends over 14 amino acids. V was cut by 4 bases and J by 10 bases, with 18 bases left in between. CDR3 residues: CASSLMTWPREQFF. In nucleotides, the CDR3 is TGTGCCAGCAGCCTGATGACTTGGCCCAGGGAGCAGTTCTTC.

CDR3 loop: CAISGRGSTDTQYF. The DNA for the CDR3 is TGTGCCATCAGTGGCAGGGGCAGCACAGATACGCAGTATTTT. This chain links TRBV10-3 with TRBJ2-3, with D perhaps TRBD1 (6 bases). The germline V gene has CDR1 ENHRY and CDR2 SYGVKD. The CDR3 has 14 amino acids. V shed 4 bases and J shed 0 bases, with 8 bases lying between them.

The chain links TRBV5-6 to TRBJ2-2; 8 bases match TRBD1. Trimming at V came to 0 bases and at J to 5 bases, leaving 3 bases not matched to a gene. This CDR3 has 15 residues. Germline values: CDR1 SGHDT, CDR2 YYEEEE. CDR3: CASSLAGQGTGELFF. Here the CDR3 DNA reads TGTGCCAGCAGCTTGGCCGGACAGGGAACCGGGGAGCTGTTTTTT.

This sequence joins TRBV25-1 and TRBJ1-3, with unresolved D. V shed 1 base and J shed 0 bases, with 7 bases lying between them. The germline CDR1 and CDR2 sequences are MGHDK and SYGVNS. The CDR3 loop spans 15 amino acids. This chain's CDR3 is CASSESKNSGNTIYF. CDR3 in DNA: TGTGCCAGCAGTGAATCAAAGAACTCTGGAAACACCATATATTTT.

V usage is TRBV19 and J usage is TRBJ1-2, with D possibly matching TRBD1 (6 bases). Trimming removed 6 bases from V and 1 base from J, with 15 bases in between. In germline, CDR1 is LNHDA, CDR2 SQIVND (reference sequence). The CDR3 extends over 15 amino acids. CDR3 bases: TGTGCCAGTAGGACTGGACAGACCCGTAACTATGGCTACACCTTC. It translates to CASRTGQTRNYGYTF.

The chain recombines TRBV4-2 with TRBJ2-7; 10 bases line up with TRBD1. CDR3 length: 17 amino acids. Germline assignment: CDR1 LGHNA and CDR2 YNFKEQ. Germline trimming cut 1 base from V and 6 bases from J; bases unmatched to any gene: 12. The CDR3 DNA reads as TGTGCCAGCAGCCAAGGTTCGAAAAGGGACAGGGGTGGCGAGCAGTACTTC. Amino acids: CASSQGSKRDRGGEQYF.

The chain carries TRBV21-1 and TRBJ2-7; the table gives TRBD2 as D, unverified against the DNA. TRBV21-1 has pseudogene status. This CDR3 has 12 amino acids. This CDR3 reads CASSKGRYEQYV. CDR3 sequence (DNA): TGTGCCAGCAGCAAGGGGAGGTACGAGCAGTACGTC.

The J gene is TRBJ2-5, the V gene TRBV2, with 12 bases identical to TRBD2. Germline values: CDR1 SNHLY, CDR2 FYNNEI. The CDR3 runs 18 residues. Trimming cost V 6 bases and J 5 bases; bases outside gene matches: 16. The CDR3 DNA is TGTGCCAGCAGCGAGACGATTTACGGACTAGCGGGGTCGGAGACCCAGTACTTC. This translates into CASSETIYGLAGSETQYF.

The J gene is TRBJ2-5, the V gene TRBV6-6; D gene ambiguous. The CDR3 sequence is 12 residues long. CDR1 MNHNY and CDR2 SVGAGI come from the germline V gene (reference sequence). Trimming took off 6 bases at V and 1 base at J, with 6 bases between the two ends. DNA for the CDR3: TGTGCCAGCAGGAGAGCCCAAGAGACCCAGTACTTC. It is translated as CASRRAQETQYF.

The chain combines TRBV21-1 with TRBJ2-7. TRBV21-1 is a pseudogene. This CDR3 is built from 12 residues. The CDR3 protein is CASSKDEDEQYV. In nucleotides, the CDR3 is TGTGCCAGCAGCAAAGACGAAGACGAGCAGTACGTC.

The chain is built from TRBV7-8 and TRBJ1-2, with D unclear. Germline V gene data show CDR1 as SGHVS and CDR2 as FQNEAQ. The CDR3 runs to 13 residues. Deletions cut 5 bases from V and 3 bases from J, with 10 bases between. CDR3 sequence (DNA): TGTGCCAGCAGCCCTTATGGTTACTATGGCTACACCTTC. Protein: CASSPYGYYGYTF.

CDR3 region: CASSSLAGASTDTQYF. The DNA for the CDR3 is TGTGCCAGCAGCTCTCTCGCGGGGGCGAGCACAGATACGCAGTATTTT. V and J are TRBV7-2 and TRBJ2-3, with D possibly being TRBD2 (7 bases). Germline V gene sequence: CDR1 SGHTA, CDR2 FQGNSA. The CDR3 is 16 amino acids. Trimming left V 4 bases short and J 0 bases short, with 14 bases between.

This chain links TRBV19 with TRBJ1-3; D unclear. The CDR3 runs to 14 residues. Germline V lookup: CDR1 LNHDA, CDR2 SQIVND (reference sequence). Deletions cut 5 bases from V and 0 bases from J, with 8 bases between. The CDR3 coding sequence is TGTGCCAGTAGTCGGACGGTCTCTGGAAACACCATATATTTT. Translated, it gives CASSRTVSGNTIYF.

The chain has TRBV19 and TRBJ1-6; 10 nucleotides line up with TRBD1. V shed 4 bases, J shed 10 bases, and the junction held 10 bases outside the gene matches. This CDR3 has 16 residues. Germline CDR1 reads LNHDA; CDR2 reads SQIVND (reference sequence). The DNA for the CDR3 is TGTGCCAGTAGTACGAGAATGGACAGGGGGAACTCACCCCTCCACTTT. Translating gives CASSTRMDRGNSPLHF. Combining the CDR3 with reference TRBV19 and TRBJ1-6 gives the whole variable domain DGGITQSPKYLFRKEGQNVTLSCEQNLNHDAMYWYRQDPGQGLRLIYYSQIVNDFQKGDIAEGYSVSREKKESFPLTVTSAQKNPTAFYLCASSTRMDRGNSPLHFGNGTRLTVT.

The chain recombines TRBV6-6 with TRBJ1-2, with 9 nucleotides matching TRBD1. The V gene's germline CDR1 is MNHNY and CDR2 SVGAGI (reference sequence). J lost 5 bases, V lost 7 bases, and 8 bases had no gene match. This CDR3 is built from 14 residues. CDR3 sequence reads: CASMGTGIEYGYTF. CDR3 in DNA: TGTGCCAGCATGGGGACAGGGATAGAATATGGCTACACCTTC.

The CDR3 spells CASSATGARTGELFF. CDR3 bases: TGTGCCAGCAGTGCCACAGGGGCCCGGACCGGGGAGCTGTTTTTT. This chain links TRBV6-1 with TRBJ2-2; 7 bases line up with TRBD1. Germline assignment: CDR1 MNHNS and CDR2 SASEGT. The ends lost 4 bases at V and 5 bases at J; junction bases unmatched: 7. The CDR3 has 15 residues.

The chain combines TRBV15 with TRBJ2-7; 9 bases match TRBD2. This CDR3 comprises 15 residues. Trimming at V came to 1 base and at J to 3 bases, leaving 4 bases not matched to a gene. CDR1 is LNHNV, CDR2 YYDKDF, per germline (reference sequence). The CDR3: CATSRGTSVNYEQYF. The CDR3 bases are TGTGCCACCAGCAGAGGGACTAGCGTCAACTACGAGCAGTACTTC.